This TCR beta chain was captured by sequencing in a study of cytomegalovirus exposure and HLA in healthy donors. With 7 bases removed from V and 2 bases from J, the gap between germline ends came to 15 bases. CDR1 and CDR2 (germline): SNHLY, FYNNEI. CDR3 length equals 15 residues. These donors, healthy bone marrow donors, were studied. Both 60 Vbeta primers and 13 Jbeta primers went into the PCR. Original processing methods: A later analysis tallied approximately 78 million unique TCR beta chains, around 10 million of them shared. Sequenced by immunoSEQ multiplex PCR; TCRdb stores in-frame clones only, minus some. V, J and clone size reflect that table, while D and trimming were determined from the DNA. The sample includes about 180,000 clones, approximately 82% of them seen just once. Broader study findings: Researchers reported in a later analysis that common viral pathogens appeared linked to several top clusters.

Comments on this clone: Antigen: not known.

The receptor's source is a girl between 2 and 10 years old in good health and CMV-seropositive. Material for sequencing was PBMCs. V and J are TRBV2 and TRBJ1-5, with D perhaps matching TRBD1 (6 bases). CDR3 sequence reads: CASNLQGVGNQPQHF. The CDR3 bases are TGTGCCAGCAACCTACAGGGAGTCGGCAATCAGCCCCAGCATTTT.